The source of this T cell receptor beta chain is a study of T cells in Graves' hyperthyroidism and ophthalmopathy. Amplification of TCR beta CDR3 regions used RNA as the template. RT-PCR in the first round (using the HTBI primer set) targeted the TCR CDR3. MiXCR was run by TCRdb on the multiplex PCR reads, yielding one entry per CDR3 protein. The sample has 300,000 to 450,000 distinct CDR3 sequences; roughly 15% are singletons. This clonotype was detected only a few times. A much bigger clone sits one base away, suggesting this may be a read error. Over 8 ml fresh peripheral blood yielded the PBMCs. The CDR3 is 13 amino acids. Looked up from germline, CDR1 is DFQATT and CDR2 is SNEGSKA (reference sequence). Trimming removed 6 bases from V and 3 bases from J; junction bases left unmatched: 7.

V is TRBV20-1 and J is TRBJ1-1; 7 bases line up with TRBD1. This clonotype was sampled from a woman aged 30 to 39 with Graves' ophthalmopathy. The source material was blood. The CDR3 nucleotides read TGCAGTGCACCCAACAGGGGTCACACTGAAGCTTTCTTT. This encodes CSAPNRGHTEAFF.